These 14 T cell receptor beta chains originate from one sample sequenced in a study of cytomegalovirus exposure and HLA in healthy donors. Sequenced by immunoSEQ multiplex PCR; TCRdb stores in-frame clones only, minus some. The sample consists of fewer than 400,000 clones, roughly 89% of them appearing once. The sequenced sample consisted of PBMCs. The receptor set was obtained from a woman under 30 in good health and CMV-seronegative.

The genes are TRBV28 and TRBJ1-3; possible D gene TRBD1, 6 bases. Trimming pared 7 bases from V and 1 base from J, leaving 17 bases between. CDR3 length: 16 residues. The germline V gene encodes CDR1 MDHEN and CDR2 SYDVKM. The CDR3 DNA reads TGTGCCAGCACCCGGGGGGGCGCGATTTCTGGAAACACCATATATTTT. This translates into CASTRGGAISGNTIYF.

The rearrangement links TRBV11-2 to TRBJ2-7; D tentatively fits TRBD1 or TRBD2 (5 bases each). The CDR3 has 13 residues. Looked up from germline, CDR1 is SGHAT and CDR2 is FQNNGV. The chain's CDR3 is CASSLEARSGPGV. The CDR3 bases are TGTGCCAGCAGCTTAGAGGCTCGGTCAGGGCCGGGGGTC.

The V call is TRBV6-1, the J call TRBJ1-5; the D is unclear. V was pared by 0 bases and J by 5 bases, with 8 bases between. CDR1 and CDR2 (germline): MNHNS, SASEGT. The CDR3 is made up of 14 amino acids. CDR3 in amino acids: CASSEAKRDQPQHF. The CDR3 DNA sequence: TGTGCCAGCAGTGAAGCGAAGAGGGATCAGCCCCAGCATTTT.

The chain recombines TRBV30 with TRBJ1-1, with D maybe TRBD1 (5 bases). The CDR3 sequence is 12 residues long. V dropped 2 bases and J dropped 9 bases, with 13 bases sitting between them. Per the germline V gene, CDR1 is GTSNPN and CDR2 is SVGIG (reference sequence). The CDR3 DNA is TGTGCCTGGAGTTATTGGGGCGAGAAAGCTTTCTTT. Translated, it gives CAWSYWGEKAFF.

The chain employs TRBV28 and TRBJ1-2; the D gene is possibly TRBD1 (5 bases). The CDR3 totals 16 residues. Germline lookup yields CDR1 MDHEN and CDR2 SYDVKM. With 2 bases removed from V and 0 bases from J, the gap between germline ends came to 13 bases. For the CDR3, the DNA is TGTGCCAGCAGTTTAGGCGGGGGAGGGGCTAACTATGGCTACACCTTC. Translation gives CASSLGGGGANYGYTF.

The chain has TRBV29-1 and TRBJ2-1, with D possibly being TRBD2 (6 bases). Trimming removed 5 bases at V and 4 bases at J, with 18 bases between. CDR1 is SQVTM, CDR2 ANQGSEA, per germline. The CDR3 has 15 amino acids. For the CDR3, the DNA is TGCAGCGTTCCGCCCCCGGCGGGGACTTACAATGAGCAGTTCTTC. It translates to CSVPPPAGTYNEQFF.

The V gene is TRBV5-1, the J gene TRBJ2-1; TRBD2 matches 9 bases. Germline lookup yields CDR1 SGHRS and CDR2 YFSETQ. The CDR3 extends over 17 amino acids. The junction had 15 bases not matched to a gene; V was cut back by 3 bases and J by 8 bases. CDR3 nucleotides: TGCGCCAGCAGCTCAGACGTCGGTAGCGGGAGAGTGGATGAGCAGTTCTTC. Translation: CASSSDVGSGRVDEQFF.

V usage is TRBV6-1 and J usage is TRBJ2-5; D is possibly TRBD1 (6 bases). Trimming took 6 bases from V and 1 from J, leaving 9 bases between them. Germline lookup yields CDR1 MNHNS and CDR2 SASEGT. The CDR3 consists of 13 residues. CDR3 DNA: TGTGCCAGCAGGGGGGCAGTCCAAGAGACCCAGTACTTC. It is translated as CASRGAVQETQYF.

The V call is TRBV6-1, the J call TRBJ1-1, with TRBD1 matching over 10 bases. CDR1 is MNHNS and CDR2 is SASEGT in the germline V gene. There are 13 residues in the CDR3. V trimming: 6 bases; J trimming: 5 bases; junction bases outside the gene matches: 3. The CDR3 protein is CASRGQGSTEAFF. The CDR3 coding sequence is TGTGCCAGCAGGGGACAGGGGAGTACTGAAGCTTTCTTT.

The J gene is TRBJ2-3, the V gene TRBV10-3, with D possibly being TRBD2 (6 bases). Germline-derived CDR1 and CDR2 are ENHRY and SYGVKD. This CDR3 contains 15 residues. V was clipped by 6 bases and J by 4 bases, with 17 bases between them. CDR3 bases: TGTGCCATCAGGGGCGGGATAATCCCCGCAGATACGCAGTATTTT. This encodes CAIRGGIIPADTQYF.

The chain recombines TRBV4-3 with TRBJ2-3; TRBD1 aligns across 9 bases. Germline V gives CDR1 LGHNA, CDR2 YSLEER. The CDR3 runs to 15 residues. The V and J ends lost 3 bases and 5 bases, in that order; junction bases with no gene match: 6. The CDR3 is CASSQTGTGLDTQYF. CDR3 DNA sequence: TGCGCCAGCAGCCAGACCGGGACAGGGTTAGATACGCAGTATTTT.

CDR3 loop: CASSVGATGKETQYF. Written as DNA, the CDR3 is TGTGCCAGCAGCGTAGGGGCGACAGGCAAAGAGACCCAGTACTTC. The V call is TRBV9, the J call TRBJ2-5, with D perhaps TRBD1 (6 bases). Looked up from germline, CDR1 is SGDLS and CDR2 is YYNGEE. The ends were cut back, 0 bases at V and 3 bases at J, with 12 bases in the middle. This CDR3 region has 15 residues.

This clone has only a few counts. V gene TRBV2 combines with J gene TRBJ1-2; D gene uncertain. V lost 4 bases and J 9 bases, leaving 18 bases between the germline ends. The CDR3 runs 14 residues. Germline CDR1 reads SNHLY; CDR2 reads FYNNEI. The CDR3 loop reads CASSAEALSARYTF. The CDR3 DNA reads as TGTGCCAGCAGTGCCGAGGCCCTCTCCGCCCGCTACACCTTC.

The rearrangement uses TRBV2 and TRBJ1-5; 10 bases match TRBD1. V shed 0 bases, J shed 3 bases, and the junction held 5 bases outside the gene matches. Germline CDR1 is SNHLY and CDR2 is FYNNEI. The length of the CDR3 is 17 residues. CDR3 amino acids: CASSEALTGGFNQPQHF. The CDR3 DNA reads TGTGCCAGCAGTGAAGCGCTGACAGGGGGCTTCAATCAGCCCCAGCATTTT.